A single sample gave rise to the 19 T cell receptor beta chains below, sequenced in a study of T-cell memory formation after mild COVID-19. TCRdb redid the calling of the 5' RACE reads with MiXCR, one entry per CDR3 protein. The sample comprises 350,000 to 450,000 distinct CDR3 sequences, about 19% of which are singletons, and approximately 8.4% rests with the top ten. Material: PBMCs or a T cell subset sorted from them (not recorded which). Every receptor here comes from an adult woman who had mild COVID-19 (a few samples of this study predate the infection). Cell type and time point are not known.

In this sample, this clonotype turned up a few times. The chain joins TRBV11-2 to TRBJ1-2; possibly TRBD1 for D (5 bases). Germline values: CDR1 SGHAT, CDR2 FQNNGV. V was shortened by 0 bases and J by 2 bases, with 13 bases between the two germline ends. The CDR3 runs 16 residues. The CDR3, as DNA: TGTGCCAGCAGCTTAGATCACGGGGCAGGGAACTATGGCTACACCTTC. Amino acids: CASSLDHGAGNYGYTF.

The chain employs TRBV7-9 and TRBJ2-5; no clear D gene. The CDR3 loop spans 13 amino acids. The germline V gene has CDR1 SEHNR and CDR2 FQNEAQ (reference sequence). V lost 3 bases and J lost 4, with 9 bases in between. CDR3 nucleotides: TGTGCCAGCAGCTTCATCTCCCCAGAGACCCAGTACTTC. Encoded protein: CASSFISPETQYF.

The table lists this clonotype with a few counts. This chain uses TRBV7-2 with TRBJ2-1; D is perhaps TRBD2 (5 bases). Germline V CDR1 and CDR2: SGHTA, FQGNSA. CDR3 length: 12 residues. V lost 7 bases to trimming and J lost 7 bases, with 11 bases between them. CDR3 protein: CASNGGWNEQFF. Here the CDR3 DNA reads TGTGCCAGCAACGGAGGATGGAATGAGCAGTTCTTC.

This clonotype was counted only a few times. The chain links TRBV10-2 to TRBJ2-1, with D perhaps given as TRBD1 or TRBD2 (5 bases each). The CDR3 runs 14 residues. In germline, CDR1 is WSHSY, CDR2 SAAADI. The ends were cut back, 3 bases at V and 2 bases at J, with 8 bases in the middle. The CDR3 DNA reads as TGCGCCAGCAGTGAAAGGGACCCCTACAATGAGCAGTTCTTC. Translated: CASSERDPYNEQFF.

The rearrangement uses TRBV12-3 or TRBV12-4 and TRBJ1-6; 7 nucleotides match TRBD1. With V trimmed by 7 bases and J by 3 bases, 15 bases remained unmatched. CDR3 length equals 18 residues. The CDR3 reads CASTFRMTGRNYNSPLHF. CDR3 in DNA: TGTGCCAGCACTTTCCGGATGACAGGGAGAAACTATAATTCACCCCTCCACTTT.

This clonotype was counted between two and nine times. The chain carries TRBV12-3 or TRBV12-4 and TRBJ2-1; 15 nucleotides line up with TRBD2. V trimming: 6 bases; J trimming: 2 bases; junction bases outside the gene matches: 8. This CDR3 contains 18 residues. The CDR3 reads CASRPGLAGGQTYNEQFF. The CDR3 DNA reads as TGTGCCAGCAGACCGGGACTAGCGGGAGGACAGACCTACAATGAGCAGTTCTTC.

The chain uses TRBV18 and TRBJ2-5; D not resolved. Germline V CDR1 and CDR2: KGHSH, LQKENI. CDR3 length: 14 amino acids. The V end was cut by 2 bases, the J end by 1 base, with 8 bases between. DNA of the CDR3: TGTGCCAGCTCACCAGGCATGAGCCAAGAGACCCAGTACTTC. Translated: CASSPGMSQETQYF.

This clonotype was detected only a few times. CDR3 sequence reads: CASSSGQGNQETQYF. The CDR3 DNA is TGTGCCAGCAGCTCGGGACAGGGAAACCAAGAGACCCAGTACTTC. The chain combines TRBV7-3 with TRBJ2-5; 9 nucleotides line up with TRBD1. CDR3 size: 15 residues. V trimming: 4 bases; J trimming: 0 bases; junction bases outside the gene matches: 3. Germline values: CDR1 SGHTA, CDR2 FQGTGA.

The table lists this clonotype with a few counts. This chain uses TRBV20-1 with TRBJ2-7; D remains ambiguous. V was trimmed by 3 bases and J by 0 bases, leaving 12 bases between them. This CDR3 has 14 amino acids. The germline V gene has CDR1 DFQATT and CDR2 SNEGSKA (reference sequence). In nucleotides, the CDR3 is TGCAGTGCTAGGACCCAGGAATACTCCTACGAGCAGTACTTC. Its translation: CSARTQEYSYEQYF.

The CDR3 loop is CAISEGPGGTYNEQFF. CDR3 sequence (DNA): TGTGCCATCAGTGAGGGTCCTGGCGGGACCTACAATGAGCAGTTCTTC. The J gene is TRBJ2-1, the V gene TRBV10-3, with D possibly being TRBD2 (6 bases). Trimming took 2 bases from V and 2 from J, leaving 13 bases between them. This CDR3 has 16 amino acids. Germline V gene data show CDR1 as ENHRY and CDR2 as SYGVKD.

The chain has TRBV29-1 and TRBJ2-5, with D hard to call. This CDR3 has 10 residues. V lost 7 bases to trimming and J lost 5 bases, with 8 bases between them. Germline CDR1 SQVTM, CDR2 ANQGSEA. CDR3 region: CSGRSETQYF. The CDR3 DNA is TGCAGCGGCAGGTCCGAGACCCAGTACTTC.

This clonotype occurred a few times. The chain joins TRBV2 to TRBJ2-7, with 8 bases that match TRBD2. Germline CDR1 SNHLY, CDR2 FYNNEI. This CDR3 contains 16 residues. With 2 bases clipped from V and 4 bases from J, the junction kept 10 bases outside the gene matches. CDR3 bases: TGTGCCAGCAGTGAATATGAAGCGGGAGAAGGGTACGAGCAGTACTTC. It translates to CASSEYEAGEGYEQYF.

The chain couples TRBV5-4 to TRBJ1-2, with D tentatively TRBD1 (5 bases). Germline values: CDR1 SGHNT, CDR2 YYREEE (reference sequence). The CDR3 covers 16 residues. Trimming removed 5 bases at V and 6 bases at J, with 23 bases between. The DNA of the CDR3 is TGTGCCAGCAGTCCTACCCCGGGCCCAGGGCTCCATGGCTACACCTTC. This encodes CASSPTPGPGLHGYTF. Full variable domain (outside the CDR3, taken from reference TRBV5-4 and TRBJ1-2): ETGVTQSPTHLIKTRGQQVTLRCSSQSGHNTVSWYQQALGQGPQFIFQYYREEENGRGNFPPRFSGLQFPNYSSELNVNALELDDSALYLCASSPTPGPGLHGYTFGSGTRLTVV.

This clonotype was picked up a small number of times. The gene calls are TRBV5-4 and TRBJ1-2; D is undetermined. This CDR3 contains 13 residues. V was pared by 5 bases and J by 6 bases, with 14 bases between. Germline values: CDR1 SGHNT, CDR2 YYREEE (reference sequence). The CDR3 DNA reads as TGTGCCAGCAGTCGCGGAGGACCTGATGGCTACACCTTC. This translates into CASSRGGPDGYTF. Looking up the rest from reference TRBV5-4 and TRBJ1-2 gives the full variable domain: ETGVTQSPTHLIKTRGQQVTLRCSSQSGHNTVSWYQQALGQGPQFIFQYYREEENGRGNFPPRFSGLQFPNYSSELNVNALELDDSALYLCASSRGGPDGYTFGSGTRLTVV.

This clonotype was detected only a few times. The chain recombines TRBV12-3 or TRBV12-4 with TRBJ1-1, with D unclear. V was cut by 6 bases and J by 9 bases, with 14 bases left in between. CDR3 length: 12 residues. Written as DNA, the CDR3 is TGTGCCAGCAGCCGAGACCCCAGGCAAGCTTTCTTT. It codes for CASSRDPRQAFF.

This clonotype was picked up many times. CDR3 DNA sequence: TGCGCCAGCACCCCGTCGAGCCGGTGGGAGACCCAGTACTTC. This gives the protein CASTPSSRWETQYF. The chain uses TRBV5-1 and TRBJ2-5; D is unclear. Per germline, CDR1 SGHRS and CDR2 YFSETQ. The CDR3 is 14 residues long. V was cut by 6 bases and J by 5 bases, with 17 bases left in between.

This clonotype appeared a few times. The gene calls are TRBV5-1 and TRBJ2-1, with 12 bases matching TRBD2. This CDR3 spans 15 amino acids. The germline V gene has CDR1 SGHRS and CDR2 YFSETQ. Trimming cost V 3 bases and J 8 bases; bases outside gene matches: 6. The CDR3, as DNA: TGCGCCAGCAGCTCAACTAGCGGGGGGCCGGATGAGCAGTTCTTC. It is translated as CASSSTSGGPDEQFF. The full variable domain, completed using reference TRBV5-1 and TRBJ2-1, is KAGVTQTPRYLIKTRGQQVTLSCSPISGHRSVSWYQQTPGQGLQFLFEYFSETQRNKGNFPGRFSGRQFSNSRSEMNVSTLELGDSALYLCASSSTSGGPDEQFFGPGTRLTVL.

The chain is built from TRBV29-1 and TRBJ1-1; the match to TRBD1 covers 9 bases. Germline-derived CDR1 and CDR2 are SQVTM and ANQGSEA. CDR3 length: 13 residues. The trim removed 7 bases at V and 6 bases at J, leaving 9 bases unmatched. CDR3 sequence reads: CSAEGQGYAEAFF. CDR3 coding DNA: TGCAGCGCGGAGGGACAGGGTTACGCTGAAGCTTTCTTT.

The chain has TRBV27 and TRBJ2-7; 7 bases align to TRBD1. The CDR3 covers 17 residues. V lost 0 bases, J lost 3 bases, and 11 bases stayed unmatched. Germline V gene data show CDR1 as MNHEY and CDR2 as SMNVEV (reference sequence). The CDR3 spells CASSLSPSPGQYYEQYF. The CDR3 region has the DNA TGTGCCAGCAGTTTATCCCCCTCGCCGGGACAGTACTACGAGCAGTACTTC.